The present entry profiles one TCR beta chain with its context. MiXCR, applied by TCRdb to the RT-PCR reads, yields one record per CDR3 protein. The sample comprises more than 600,000 distinct CDR3 sequences, approximately 14% of which are singletons, and about 3.9% rests with the top ten. V gave up 6 bases and J gave up 9 bases; unmatched junction bases: 18. The germline CDR1 and CDR2 sequences are DFQATT and SNEGSKA (reference sequence). CDR3 length equals 15 residues. The chain recombines TRBV20-1 with TRBJ1-1; 8 bases are shared with TRBD1. The sample was memory CD4+ T cells from blood. This receptor was obtained from a female donor in good health, serving as a healthy control. CDR3 in DNA: TGCAGTGCCAACGCCCAGACAGGGGAATCCCCAAAAGCTTTCTTT. Amino acids: CSANAQTGESPKAFF.